The 32 T cell receptor beta chains listed next were all sequenced from one sample in a study of blood T cell repertoires in COVID-19. Libraries were prepared by immunoSEQ multiplex PCR; TCRdb keeps only in-frame clonotypes and omits some of them. The sample holds 350,000 to 450,000 clones, 87% seen once. The sequenced sample was peripheral blood. The receptors derive from a woman aged 60-75 years with COVID-19, enrolled during active disease.

This chain uses TRBV6-1 with TRBJ2-7, with TRBD2 matching 8 bases. The trim removed 0 bases at V and 11 bases at J, leaving 15 bases unmatched. Germline V gene lookup returns CDR1 MNHNS and CDR2 SASEGT. The CDR3 contains 16 residues. The CDR3 loop reads CASSEASVAGTLGEYF. The CDR3 coding sequence is TGTGCCAGCAGTGAAGCATCCGTAGCGGGGACCCTAGGGGAGTACTTC.

This clone was seen a single time. The rearrangement links TRBV25-1 to TRBJ1-2; 9 nucleotides line up with TRBD1. V was clipped by 7 bases and J by 6 bases; unmatched bases: 12. This CDR3 has 15 residues. Germline CDR1 is MGHDK and CDR2 is SYGVNS. The CDR3, as DNA: TGTGCCAGCAAAAAGTCCGGGACAGGGCTGCATGGCTACACCTTC. Protein product: CASKKSGTGLHGYTF.

The chain employs TRBV6-6 and TRBJ1-2; D unclear. CDR3 size: 15 residues. Germline assignment: CDR1 MNHNY and CDR2 SVGAGI (reference sequence). The germline V and J ends were trimmed by 6 bases and 6 bases, with 20 bases remaining between them. CDR3 protein: CASSLTSRELDGYTF. CDR3 nucleotide sequence: TGTGCCAGCAGCCTCACTTCGAGGGAGCTCGATGGCTACACCTTC.

The chain combines TRBV25-1 with TRBJ1-5; 8 nucleotides align to TRBD1. V trimming: 7 bases; J trimming: 2 bases; junction bases outside the gene matches: 10. The CDR3 length is 16 residues. CDR1 and CDR2 from the germline V gene are MGHDK and SYGVNS. The CDR3, as DNA: TGTGCCAGCATGCCAGGGGGCGAGTTTGGCAATCAGCCCCAGCATTTT. Translating it yields CASMPGGEFGNQPQHF.

This clone has a single count. The chain links TRBV19 to TRBJ2-1; perhaps TRBD1 as D (6 bases). The germline V and J ends were trimmed by 1 base and 6 bases, with 13 bases remaining between them. The CDR3 is 15 amino acids. Germline V gene sequence: CDR1 LNHDA, CDR2 SQIVND (reference sequence). CDR3 coding DNA: TGTGCCAGTAGTATAGGGGCCCAGGGGTTCAATGAGCAGTTCTTC. Its translation: CASSIGAQGFNEQFF.

The CDR3, as DNA: TGTGCCAGCAGTTCCCTGCAGGGGGCGGTCTATGGCTACACCTTC. This translates into CASSSLQGAVYGYTF. The chain has TRBV27 and TRBJ1-2; 8 positions match TRBD1. This CDR3 is built from 15 residues. Trimming took 4 bases from V and 4 from J; bases not matched to a gene: 8. Germline assignment: CDR1 MNHEY and CDR2 SMNVEV (reference sequence).

This clone appeared a few times. The rearrangement joins TRBV7-8 to TRBJ1-1, with TRBD1 as a possible D gene (6 bases). Germline CDR1 and CDR2: SGHVS and FQNEAQ. The CDR3 sequence is 16 residues long. V was cut by 5 bases and J by 4 bases, with 20 bases left in between. The CDR3 DNA reads TGTGCCAGCAGCCCCCTCGGGGGGGAGGGGGGCACTGAAGCTTTCTTT. Encoded protein: CASSPLGGEGGTEAFF.

The V call is TRBV28, the J call TRBJ2-1; TRBD2 matches 10 bases. CDR1 is MDHEN, CDR2 SYDVKM, per germline. This CDR3 is 17 amino acids long. V lost 4 bases and J lost 8; bases outside the gene matches: 14. In DNA form, the CDR3 reads TGTGCCAGCAGTTCCCAGGGGTTCAAGCGGGGGGGCGATGAGCAGTTCTTC. This gives the protein CASSSQGFKRGGDEQFF.

V gene TRBV5-5 combines with J gene TRBJ2-1; 8 bases map to TRBD1. The CDR3 contains 16 residues. The J segment lost 7 bases and the V segment lost 0 bases, leaving 9 bases of the junction unmatched. Germline CDR1 reads SGHKS; CDR2 reads YYEKEE (reference sequence). CDR3 coding DNA: TGTGCCAGCAGCTTGGCCGGGCCAGGGGGCTGGAATGAGCAGTTCTTC. Its translation is CASSLAGPGGWNEQFF. Filled out from reference TRBV5-5 and TRBJ2-1, the complete variable domain reads DAGVTQSPTHLIKTRGQQVTLRCSPISGHKSVSWYQQVLGQGPQFIFQYYEKEERGRGNFPDRFSARQFPNYSSELNVNALLLGDSALYLCASSLAGPGGWNEQFFGPGTRLTVL.

The chain has TRBV6-5 and TRBJ2-7; TRBD1 is a possible D gene (7 bases). This CDR3 spans 12 amino acids. V was shortened by 5 bases and J by 4 bases, with 9 bases between the two germline ends. Germline V gene data show CDR1 as MNHEY and CDR2 as SVGAGI. As DNA, the CDR3 is TGTGCCAGCAGTCAGGGGGGATACGAGCAGTACTTC. This translates into CASSQGGYEQYF.

The chain links TRBV24-1 to TRBJ1-1; D not resolved. The CDR3 extends over 13 amino acids. V was pared by 0 bases and J by 7 bases, with 8 bases between. Germline assignment: CDR1 KGHDR and CDR2 SFDVKD. CDR3 sequence reads: CATSDLYQVEAFF. The CDR3 bases are TGTGCCACCAGTGATTTGTATCAGGTTGAAGCTTTCTTT.

This chain uses TRBV5-1 with TRBJ2-2, with a weak D call TRBD1 (5 bases). Germline-derived CDR1 and CDR2 are SGHRS and YFSETQ. The V gene lost 6 bases and the J gene lost 1 base, with 16 bases spanning the gap. The CDR3 loop spans 16 amino acids. In DNA, the CDR3 is TGCGCCAGCACCCCCCTTTGGGGCCTGAACACCGGGGAGCTGTTTTTT. Amino acid sequence: CASTPLWGLNTGELFF.

This chain links TRBV7-2 with TRBJ2-3; 9 bases agree with TRBD2. This CDR3 region has 15 residues. Looked up from germline, CDR1 is SGHTA and CDR2 is FQGNSA. Trimming cost V 1 base and J 5 bases; bases outside gene matches: 4. This chain's CDR3 is CASSLGGGAGDTQYF. The DNA of the CDR3 is TGTGCCAGCAGCTTAGGCGGGGGGGCGGGAGATACGCAGTATTTT.

The V call is TRBV4-1, the J call TRBJ1-2; TRBD1 matches 7 bases. The V and J ends lost 4 bases and 4 bases, in that order; junction bases with no gene match: 12. The germline gives CDR1 MGHRA, CDR2 YSYEKL. The CDR3 sequence is 16 residues long. This CDR3 reads CASSRNTEGAGYGYTF. The CDR3 DNA reads TGCGCCAGCAGCCGAAACACTGAGGGGGCAGGCTATGGCTACACCTTC.

This chain joins TRBV5-1 and TRBJ1-4; a weak D match, TRBD1 (6 bases). From germline, CDR1 is SGHRS and CDR2 YFSETQ. The length of the CDR3 is 15 residues. Trimming shortened V by 1 base and J by 4 bases, and 11 bases separated the two germline ends. The chain's CDR3 is CASSLQGTINEKLFF. DNA for the CDR3: TGCGCCAGCAGCTTGCAAGGGACAATTAATGAAAAACTGTTTTTT.

This chain connects TRBV7-3 to TRBJ2-2; 8 positions agree with TRBD1. The CDR3 consists of 16 residues. Germline V gene data show CDR1 as SGHTA and CDR2 as FQGTGA. Germline trimming cut 5 bases from V and 4 bases from J; bases unmatched to any gene: 9. The CDR3 DNA is TGTGCCAGCAGCATCGGACAGGGAGATCTCACCGGGGAGCTGTTTTTT. Translating gives CASSIGQGDLTGELFF.

A remark on this clone: The junction shows a germline mismatch at one end, possibly a read error. The J gene is TRBJ1-5, the V gene TRBV28; 9 bases are a match to TRBD1. Per germline, CDR1 MDHEN and CDR2 SYDVKM. This CDR3 contains 15 residues. The CDR3 DNA is TGTGCCAGCAGTTTAACACAGGGGGCGAATCGGCCCCAGCATTTT. Its translation: CASSLTQGANRPQHF.

V gene TRBV11-2 combines with J gene TRBJ2-3; the D is unclear. The germline V gene encodes CDR1 SGHAT and CDR2 FQNNGV. This CDR3 has 11 amino acids. V was trimmed by 5 bases and J by 11 bases, leaving 11 bases between them. CDR3 region: CASSPQEVQYF. The DNA of the CDR3 is TGTGCCAGCAGCCCACAAGAGGTGCAGTATTTT.

This clone was counted only a few times. The chain links TRBV19 to TRBJ1-2; D may be TRBD1 (5 bases). CDR3 size: 14 residues. Germline assignment: CDR1 LNHDA and CDR2 SQIVND (reference sequence). V was cut by 8 bases and J by 8 bases, with 21 bases left in between. For the CDR3, the DNA is TGTGCCAGTGGGGGGGACCTCCGAGGAGTAGGCTACACCTTC. Its translation: CASGGDLRGVGYTF.

The J gene is TRBJ2-1, the V gene TRBV7-2, with D possibly matching TRBD2 (6 bases). The CDR3 has 14 amino acids. Deletions cut 4 bases from V and 8 bases from J, with 15 bases between. Looked up from germline, CDR1 is SGHTA and CDR2 is FQGNSA. The CDR3 loop reads CASSSVGGLDEQFF. The CDR3, as DNA: TGTGCCAGCAGCTCGGTGGGGGGTCTCGATGAGCAGTTCTTC.

The rearrangement joins TRBV11-3 to TRBJ1-6; no firm D call. V shed 5 bases and J shed 0 bases, with 20 bases lying between them. From germline, CDR1 is SGHNT and CDR2 YENEEA. CDR3 size: 19 residues. CDR3 amino acids: CASSPRFTRGSSYNSPLHF. Written as DNA, the CDR3 is TGTGCCAGCAGCCCCCGATTCACCCGGGGTAGCTCCTATAATTCACCCCTCCACTTT.

This clone has only one observation. V usage is TRBV19 and J usage is TRBJ2-5, with a tentative D call TRBD1 (6 bases). This CDR3 is built from 15 residues. The ends were cut back, 4 bases at V and 5 bases at J, with 17 bases in the middle. Germline-derived CDR1 and CDR2 are LNHDA and SQIVND (reference sequence). CDR3 DNA: TGTGCCAGTAGTACCGGAGCACAGGGATGGGAGACCCAGTACTTC. This gives the protein CASSTGAQGWETQYF.

CDR3 amino acids: CASTGDPSGNTIYF. CDR3 sequence (DNA): TGTGCCAGCACGGGGGACCCCTCTGGAAACACCATATATTTT. The chain employs TRBV28 and TRBJ1-3, with D maybe TRBD1 (5 bases). The germline CDR1 and CDR2 sequences are MDHEN and SYDVKM. The CDR3 is 14 residues long. V dropped 7 bases and J dropped 0 bases, with 10 bases sitting between them. Based on the CDR3 plus reference TRBV28 and TRBJ1-3, the full variable domain is DVKVTQSSRYLVKRTGEKVFLECVQDMDHENMFWYRQDPGLGLRLIYFSYDVKMKEKGDIPEGYSVSREKKERFSLILESASTNQTSMYLCASTGDPSGNTIYFGEGSWLTVV.

V is TRBV29-1 and J is TRBJ2-3; tentatively, D is TRBD1 (5 bases). The CDR3 loop spans 14 amino acids. Germline CDR1 is SQVTM and CDR2 is ANQGSEA. V dropped 4 bases and J dropped 9 bases, with 20 bases sitting between them. CDR3 in amino acids: CSVGSRPQGETQYF. The CDR3, as DNA: TGCAGCGTTGGGAGCCGCCCCCAGGGTGAAACGCAGTATTTT.

The chain combines TRBV2 with TRBJ2-5; D may be TRBD1 (5 bases). Trimming took 5 bases from V and 4 from J, leaving 14 bases between them. Germline V gives CDR1 SNHLY, CDR2 FYNNEI. The CDR3 is 14 amino acids. The CDR3 region has the DNA TGTGCCAGCAGTAGCCAGGGTTATCGAGAGACCCAGTACTTC. Protein sequence: CASSSQGYRETQYF.

The CDR3 sequence is CASSPGVGQPQHF. DNA for the CDR3: TGTGCCAGCAGTCCAGGGGTAGGACAGCCCCAGCATTTT. The chain uses TRBV2 and TRBJ1-5, with D possibly matching TRBD1 (6 bases). The germline V gene encodes CDR1 SNHLY and CDR2 FYNNEI. The CDR3 is made up of 13 amino acids. The V end was cut by 5 bases, the J end by 7 bases, with 12 bases between.

This chain joins TRBV27 and TRBJ2-7, with TRBD1 matching 10 bases. The trim removed 4 bases at V and 1 base at J, leaving 10 bases unmatched. Germline V lookup: CDR1 MNHEY, CDR2 SMNVEV (reference sequence). The CDR3 length is 17 residues. Here the CDR3 DNA reads TGTGCCAGCAGTTCCCACCACGGACAGGGGGTATCCTACGAGCAGTACTTC. It encodes CASSSHHGQGVSYEQYF.

The rearrangement links TRBV20-1 to TRBJ2-7; D is unresolved. The germline CDR1 and CDR2 sequences are DFQATT and SNEGSKA (reference sequence). Trimming shortened V by 3 bases and J by 5 bases, and 11 bases separated the two germline ends. This CDR3 region has 12 residues. The chain's CDR3 is CSASYDKNEQYF. The CDR3 DNA is TGCAGTGCTAGTTACGACAAGAACGAGCAGTACTTC.

This rearrangement joins TRBV28 to TRBJ1-2; 7 bases align to TRBD1. The V gene's germline CDR1 is MDHEN and CDR2 SYDVKM. Trimming at V came to 4 bases and at J to 2 bases, leaving 4 bases not matched to a gene. CDR3 length equals 14 residues. The CDR3 protein is CASSSGGKNYGYTF. CDR3 DNA: TGTGCCAGCAGTTCAGGGGGTAAGAACTATGGCTACACCTTC.

This clone showed up just once. This sequence joins TRBV28 and TRBJ2-1; TRBD2 matches 10 bases. Germline lookup yields CDR1 MDHEN and CDR2 SYDVKM. Trimming cost V 8 bases and J 8 bases; bases outside gene matches: 12. The CDR3 sequence is 15 residues long. Here the CDR3 DNA reads TGTGCCAGCGACAGATTAGCGGGGGGAATATATGAGCAGTTCTTC. It translates to CASDRLAGGIYEQFF.

Only one count was recorded for this clone. J is TRBJ2-1 and V is TRBV6-5, with D perhaps matching TRBD2 (6 bases). This CDR3 region has 15 residues. Germline-derived CDR1 and CDR2 are MNHEY and SVGAGI. Trimming cost V 5 bases and J 0 bases, with 11 bases left between them. The CDR3 region has the DNA TGTGCCAGCAGTCCCGGCGGGGACTCCTACAATGAGCAGTTCTTC. This translates into CASSPGGDSYNEQFF.

This clone was counted once. This rearrangement joins TRBV4-1 to TRBJ1-5; TRBD1 aligns across 9 bases. The J segment lost 2 bases and the V segment lost 3 bases, leaving 8 bases of the junction unmatched. The CDR3 length is 17 residues. The germline V gene has CDR1 MGHRA and CDR2 YSYEKL. The CDR3 spells CASSHSPGTGRNQPQHF. The CDR3 bases are TGCGCCAGCAGCCATAGTCCCGGGACAGGGCGCAATCAGCCCCAGCATTTT.